The rows below give T cell receptor beta chains drawn from one sample of a study of blood T cells in healthy people across ages. MiXCR, run by TCRdb on the 5' RACE reads, gives a single entry per CDR3 protein. The data show approximately 600,000 distinct CDR3 sequences, 58% seen once. The specimen sequenced was blood. The receptors derive from a man in his sixties in good health. Both conserved end residues are part of each CDR3. The D gene is left open where the match is weak. Rows may omit the clone size; those that give it use once, few, many or a size class.

D: NA; size: NA; J: TRBJ2-5; V: TRBV7-2; CDR3: CASSLIFQETQYF; DNA: TGTGCCAGCAGCTTAATTTTCCAAGAGACCCAGTACTTC
D: NA; size: NA; J: TRBJ1-6; V: TRBV6-5; CDR3: CASTEGTGGISPLHF; DNA: TGTGCCAGCACCGAGGGGACTGGCGGCATTTCACCCCTCCACTTT
D: NA; size: few; J: TRBJ1-2; V: TRBV9; CDR3: CASSYHGTPGNGYTF; DNA: TGTGCCAGCAGCTACCATGGGACCCCCGGCAATGGCTACACCTTC
D: NA; size: few; J: TRBJ1-2; V: TRBV29-1; CDR3: CSVGVGGYTF; DNA: TGCAGCGTCGGAGTGGGTGGCTACACCTTC
D: TRBD2; size: few; J: TRBJ2-5; V: TRBV7-2; CDR3: CASSPTSGGYQETQYF; DNA: TGTGCCAGCAGCCCTACTAGCGGGGGGTACCAAGAGACCCAGTACTTC
D: NA; size: few; J: TRBJ2-1; V: TRBV7-2; CDR3: CASSLLQYNEQFF; DNA: TGTGCCAGCAGCTTATTACAGTACAATGAGCAGTTCTTC
D: NA; size: NA; J: TRBJ2-1; V: TRBV7-2; CDR3: CASSLMAGASTDEQFF; DNA: TGTGCCAGCAGCTTAATGGCGGGGGCCAGTACGGACGAGCAGTTCTTC
D: TRBD2; size: few; J: TRBJ2-1; V: TRBV4-2; CDR3: CASSQEPPEAGGNEQFF; DNA: TGTGCCAGCAGCCAAGAGCCGCCTGAGGCGGGGGGGAATGAGCAGTTCTTC
D: NA; size: few; J: TRBJ2-1; V: TRBV20-1; CDR3: CSARLALSEQFF; DNA: TGCAGTGCTAGGCTAGCGCTCAGTGAGCAGTTCTTC
D: TRBD2; size: NA; J: TRBJ2-2; V: TRBV10-3; CDR3: CAISERAGVETGELFF; DNA: TGTGCCATCAGTGAGCGTGCGGGGGTGGAGACCGGGGAGCTGTTTTTT
D: NA; size: NA; J: TRBJ1-2; V: TRBV15; CDR3: CATSRDIGVAGYTF; DNA: TGTGCCACCAGCAGAGATATCGGGGTAGCTGGCTACACCTTC
D: NA; size: NA; J: TRBJ2-1; V: TRBV27; CDR3: CASRTPASEKQFF; DNA: TGTGCCAGCAGAACCCCGGCCAGCGAAAAGCAGTTCTTC
D: TRBD2; size: NA; J: TRBJ2-1; V: TRBV10-1; CDR3: CASSDRGLAGNNEQFF; DNA: TGCGCCAGCAGTGACCGTGGACTAGCGGGGAACAATGAGCAGTTCTTC
D: TRBD1; size: NA; J: TRBJ2-3; V: TRBV20-1; CDR3: CSATDYRGATDTQYF; DNA: TGCAGTGCTACCGATTACAGGGGGGCCACAGATACGCAGTATTTT
D: NA; size: few; J: TRBJ2-5; V: TRBV20-1; CDR3: CSATSSETQYF; DNA: TGCAGTGCTACTAGCTCCGAGACCCAGTACTTC
D: NA; size: NA; J: TRBJ2-7; V: TRBV6-5; CDR3: CASSPAGPYEQYF; DNA: TGTGCCAGCAGTCCGGCCGGCCCCTACGAGCAGTACTTC
D: NA; size: NA; J: TRBJ2-1; V: TRBV7-2; CDR3: CASSLGVGGPYNEQFF; DNA: TGTGCCAGCAGCTTAGGGGTGGGGGGGCCCTACAATGAGCAGTTCTTC
D: TRBD1; size: NA; J: TRBJ1-2; V: TRBV27; CDR3: CASSFNAGGGYTF; DNA: TGTGCCAGCAGTTTTAATGCAGGGGGCGGCTACACCTTC
D: TRBD1; size: once; J: TRBJ1-2; V: TRBV5-1; CDR3: CASSSTGYGYGYTF; DNA: TGCGCCAGCAGCTCGACAGGGTATGGATATGGCTACACCTTC
D: NA; size: NA; J: TRBJ2-7; V: TRBV3-1; CDR3: CASSQVEASCEQYF; DNA: TGTGCCAGCAGCCAAGTAGAGGCTTCCTGCGAGCAGTACTTC
D: TRBD1; size: NA; J: TRBJ2-1; V: TRBV2; CDR3: CASSRDRGRDEQFF; DNA: TGTGCCAGCAGCCGGGACAGGGGGCGCGATGAGCAGTTCTTC
D: NA; size: few; J: TRBJ2-7; V: TRBV7-9; CDR3: CASSSNAYEQYF; DNA: TGTGCCAGCAGCTCCAACGCCTACGAGCAGTACTTC
D: TRBD2; size: few; J: TRBJ2-7; V: TRBV6-1; CDR3: CASLAGLAGSYEQYF; DNA: TGTGCCAGCTTAGCGGGACTAGCGGGGTCCTACGAGCAGTACTTC
D: NA; size: NA; J: TRBJ2-7; V: TRBV2; CDR3: CASSAMGVSYEQYF; DNA: TGTGCCAGCAGTGCTATGGGGGTCTCCTACGAGCAGTACTTC
D: NA; size: NA; J: TRBJ2-4; V: TRBV6-2/TRBV6-3; CDR3: CASRDQLESKTIQYF; DNA: TGTGCCAGCAGGGACCAACTGGAATCAAAAACCATTCAGTACTTC
D: NA; size: few; J: TRBJ1-6; V: TRBV6-5; CDR3: CASSYSENSPLHF; DNA: TGTGCCAGCAGTTACAGTGAGAATTCACCCCTCCACTTT
D: NA; size: NA; J: TRBJ1-4; V: TRBV20-1; CDR3: CSAGPVGRNEKLFF; DNA: TGCAGTGCTGGGCCGGTAGGCCGTAATGAAAAACTGTTTTTT
D: NA; size: NA; J: TRBJ1-5; V: TRBV3-1; CDR3: CASSQGGDNQPQHF; DNA: TGTGCCAGCAGCCAAGGAGGAGACAATCAGCCCCAGCATTTT
D: TRBD2; size: few; J: TRBJ2-7; V: TRBV20-1; CDR3: CSARLTSGGAEQYF; DNA: TGCAGTGCTAGACTAACTAGCGGGGGGGCCGAGCAGTACTTC
D: NA; size: NA; J: TRBJ2-5; V: TRBV5-1; CDR3: CASSLGGATLQETQYF; DNA: TGCGCCAGCAGCTTGGGAGGAGCGACCCTACAAGAGACCCAGTACTTC
D: NA; size: few; J: TRBJ1-2; V: TRBV21-1; CDR3: CASSKARGARGYTF; DNA: TGTGCCAGCAGCAAAGCGCGCGGGGCCCGTGGCTACACCTTC
D: NA; size: NA; J: TRBJ2-5; V: TRBV20-1; CDR3: CSARLLGRNQETQYF; DNA: TGCAGTGCTAGATTATTAGGACGGAACCAAGAGACCCAGTACTTC
D: TRBD1; size: NA; J: TRBJ1-1; V: TRBV20-1; CDR3: CSARRGPLNTEAFF; DNA: TGCAGTGCTAGGAGGGGGCCCCTGAACACTGAAGCTTTCTTT
D: NA; size: NA; J: TRBJ2-1; V: TRBV5-6; CDR3: CASSFGGRAYNEQFF; DNA: TGTGCCAGCAGCTTTGGAGGCAGGGCATACAATGAGCAGTTCTTC
D: NA; size: NA; J: TRBJ2-5; V: TRBV12-3/TRBV12-4; CDR3: CASSLTSAGTQYF; DNA: TGTGCCAGCAGTCTGACGTCGGCGGGGACCCAGTACTTC
D: NA; size: few; J: TRBJ2-2; V: TRBV10-3; CDR3: CAISGGGSDTGELFF; DNA: TGTGCCATCAGTGGGGGGGGCTCGGACACCGGGGAGCTGTTTTTT
D: NA; size: NA; J: TRBJ1-5; V: TRBV6-6; CDR3: CASSSTGNQPQHF; DNA: TGTGCCAGCAGTTCCACGGGGAATCAGCCCCAGCATTTT
D: TRBD2; size: many; J: TRBJ2-2; V: TRBV9; CDR3: CASSVFSGGDLGTGELFF; DNA: TGTGCCAGCAGCGTATTCAGCGGGGGGGATTTGGGCACCGGGGAGCTGTTTTTT
D: NA; size: few; J: TRBJ2-5; V: TRBV7-9; CDR3: CASSSNIPYQETQYF; DNA: TGTGCCAGCAGCTCGAATATTCCGTACCAAGAGACCCAGTACTTC
D: NA; size: NA; J: TRBJ2-3; V: TRBV18; CDR3: CASSPLKTDTQYF; DNA: TGTGCCAGCTCACCGCTAAAAACAGATACGCAGTATTTT
D: TRBD1; size: NA; J: TRBJ2-2; V: TRBV4-1; CDR3: CASSYGQGTGELFF; DNA: TGCGCCAGCAGCTATGGACAGGGCACCGGGGAGCTGTTTTTT
D: NA; size: NA; J: TRBJ2-1; V: TRBV5-1; CDR3: CASSLTGSGYNEQFF; DNA: TGCGCCAGCAGCTTAACTGGCTCAGGATACAATGAGCAGTTCTTC
D: NA; size: many; J: TRBJ2-7; V: TRBV5-1; CDR3: CASSPDPGAPSYEQYF; DNA: TGCGCCAGCAGCCCAGATCCAGGGGCCCCCTCCTACGAGCAGTACTTC
D: TRBD2; size: NA; J: TRBJ2-5; V: TRBV20-1; CDR3: CSAIAGGQETQYF; DNA: TGCAGTGCCATAGCGGGGGGCCAAGAGACCCAGTACTTC
D: NA; size: NA; J: TRBJ2-5; V: TRBV12-3/TRBV12-4; CDR3: CASSFFGGNQETQYF; DNA: TGTGCCAGCAGTTTTTTTGGGGGGAACCAAGAGACCCAGTACTTC
D: NA; size: NA; J: TRBJ2-1; V: TRBV5-5; CDR3: CASSLSVDSYNEQFF; DNA: TGTGCCAGCAGCTTGTCTGTGGATAGCTACAATGAGCAGTTCTTC
D: NA; size: few; J: TRBJ2-5; V: TRBV12-3/TRBV12-4; CDR3: CASSLGGTSGEQYF; DNA: TGTGCCAGCAGTTTAGGCGGCACATCGGGAGAGCAGTACTTC
D: NA; size: NA; J: TRBJ2-3; V: TRBV29-1; CDR3: CSVRPDFTDTQYF; DNA: TGCAGCGTAAGGCCGGACTTCACAGATACGCAGTATTTT
D: TRBD1; size: NA; J: TRBJ2-1; V: TRBV27; CDR3: CASSLTGTGLANEQFF; DNA: TGTGCCAGCAGTCTGACCGGGACAGGGTTGGCAAATGAGCAGTTCTTC
D: TRBD2; size: NA; J: TRBJ2-3; V: TRBV7-2; CDR3: CASSPGLAGGFTDTQYF; DNA: TGTGCCAGCAGCCCCGGACTAGCGGGGGGATTCACAGATACGCAGTATTTT
D: NA; size: NA; J: TRBJ1-1; V: TRBV9; CDR3: CASSALGSYTEAFF; DNA: TGTGCCAGCAGCGCCCTAGGGAGTTACACTGAAGCTTTCTTT
D: NA; size: NA; J: TRBJ1-5; V: TRBV18; CDR3: CASSPRTDQPQHF; DNA: TGTGCCAGCTCACCACGGACAGATCAGCCCCAGCATTTT
D: NA; size: NA; J: TRBJ2-7; V: TRBV6-1; CDR3: CASSEGATAGYEQYF; DNA: TGTGCCAGCAGTGAAGGGGCCACGGCGGGGTACGAGCAGTACTTC
D: NA; size: NA; J: TRBJ1-1; V: TRBV9; CDR3: CTSSVDRNTEAFF; DNA: TGTACCAGCAGCGTAGACAGAAACACTGAAGCTTTCTTT
D: NA; size: NA; J: TRBJ2-5; V: TRBV7-2; CDR3: CASSSPRRRETQYF; DNA: TGTGCCAGCAGTTCACCCCGGAGGCGGGAGACCCAGTACTTC
D: NA; size: few; J: TRBJ2-7; V: TRBV3-1; CDR3: CASSQMEGSEQYF; DNA: TGTGCCAGCAGCCAAATGGAAGGAAGCGAGCAGTACTTC
D: NA; size: NA; J: TRBJ1-4; V: TRBV27; CDR3: CASSFVDREKLFF; DNA: TGTGCCAGTAGTTTCGTCGACAGGGAAAAACTGTTTTTT
D: NA; size: few; J: TRBJ2-1; V: TRBV20-1; CDR3: CSAPVGGGLSNEQFF; DNA: TGCAGTGCTCCGGTGGGGGGGGGCCTCTCCAATGAGCAGTTCTTC